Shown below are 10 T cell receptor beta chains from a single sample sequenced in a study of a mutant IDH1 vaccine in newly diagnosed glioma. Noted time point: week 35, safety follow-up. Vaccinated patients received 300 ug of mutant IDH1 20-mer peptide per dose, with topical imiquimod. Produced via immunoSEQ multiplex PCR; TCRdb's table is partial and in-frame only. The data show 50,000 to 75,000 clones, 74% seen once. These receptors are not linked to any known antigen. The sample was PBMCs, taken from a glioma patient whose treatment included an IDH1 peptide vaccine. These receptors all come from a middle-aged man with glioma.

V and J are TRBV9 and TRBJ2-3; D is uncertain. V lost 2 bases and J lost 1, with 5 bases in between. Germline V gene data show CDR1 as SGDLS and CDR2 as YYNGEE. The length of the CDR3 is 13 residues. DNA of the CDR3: TGTGCCAGCAGCGTCCAGGGCACAGATACGCAGTATTTT. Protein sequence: CASSVQGTDTQYF.

The CDR3 DNA reads TGTGCCAGCAGCCAAGAAAGGGCCGGGGAGCTGTTTTTT. Protein product: CASSQERAGELFF. The chain carries TRBV14 and TRBJ2-2; D gene ambiguous. The CDR3 sequence is 13 residues long. V lost 0 bases to trimming and J lost 6 bases, with 5 bases between them. Germline V gene data show CDR1 as SGHDN and CDR2 as FVKESK.

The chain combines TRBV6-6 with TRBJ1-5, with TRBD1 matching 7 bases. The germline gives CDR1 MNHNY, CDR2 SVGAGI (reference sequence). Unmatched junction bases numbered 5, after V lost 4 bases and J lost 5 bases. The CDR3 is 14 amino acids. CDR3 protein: CASSWDSDYQPQHF. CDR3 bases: TGTGCCAGCAGTTGGGACAGTGACTATCAGCCCCAGCATTTT.

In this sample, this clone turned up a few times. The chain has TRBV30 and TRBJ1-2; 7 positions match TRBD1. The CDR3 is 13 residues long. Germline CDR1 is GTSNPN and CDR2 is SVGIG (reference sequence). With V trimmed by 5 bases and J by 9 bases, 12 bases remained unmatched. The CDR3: CAWETGSASSYTF. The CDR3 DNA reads TGTGCCTGGGAGACAGGGTCCGCTTCTAGCTACACCTTC.

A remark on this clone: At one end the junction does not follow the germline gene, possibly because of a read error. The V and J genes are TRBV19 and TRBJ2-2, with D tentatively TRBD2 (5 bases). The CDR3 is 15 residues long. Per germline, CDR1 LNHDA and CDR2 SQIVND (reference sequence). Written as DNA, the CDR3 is TGCGCCAGTAGTCCAGGAATCGGAGGTGTCGGGGAGCTGTTTTTT. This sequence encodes CASSPGIGGVGELFF.

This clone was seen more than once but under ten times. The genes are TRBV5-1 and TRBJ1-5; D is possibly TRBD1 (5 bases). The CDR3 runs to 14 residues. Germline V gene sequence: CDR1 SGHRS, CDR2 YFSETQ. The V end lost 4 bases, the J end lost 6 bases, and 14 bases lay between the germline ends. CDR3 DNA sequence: TGCGCCAGCAGCCCCCGACCGGACATTCAGCCCCAGCATTTT. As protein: CASSPRPDIQPQHF.

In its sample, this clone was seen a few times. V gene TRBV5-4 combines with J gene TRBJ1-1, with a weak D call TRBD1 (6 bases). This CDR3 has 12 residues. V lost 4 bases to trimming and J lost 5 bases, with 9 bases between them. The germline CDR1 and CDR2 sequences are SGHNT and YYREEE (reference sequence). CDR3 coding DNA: TGTGCCAGCAGCGAGGGGGGAACTGAAGCTTTCTTT. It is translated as CASSEGGTEAFF.

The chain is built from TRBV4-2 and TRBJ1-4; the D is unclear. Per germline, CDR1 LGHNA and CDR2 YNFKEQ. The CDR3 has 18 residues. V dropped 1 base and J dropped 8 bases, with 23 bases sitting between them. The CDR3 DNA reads TGTGCCAGCAGCCAAGTGGGATCCCGGAGGCCGGGTGGGGAAAAACTGTTTTTT. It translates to CASSQVGSRRPGGEKLFF.

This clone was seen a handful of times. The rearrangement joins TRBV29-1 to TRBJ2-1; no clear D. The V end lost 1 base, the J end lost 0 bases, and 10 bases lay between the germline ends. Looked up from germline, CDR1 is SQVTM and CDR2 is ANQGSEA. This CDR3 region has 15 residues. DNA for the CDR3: TGCAGCGTTGAAGGGGCGCAAAGCTCCTACAATGAGCAGTTCTTC. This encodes CSVEGAQSSYNEQFF.

CDR3 in DNA: TGTGCCAGCAGCCCGCGGACCCTCAACTACGAGCAGTACTTC. Its protein is CASSPRTLNYEQYF. This rearrangement joins TRBV7-2 to TRBJ2-7; D remains ambiguous. Trimming took off 5 bases at V and 3 bases at J, with 14 bases between the two ends. This CDR3 has 14 residues. CDR1 and CDR2 (germline): SGHTA, FQGNSA. Drawing the rest from reference TRBV7-2 and TRBJ2-7, the complete variable domain is GAGVSQSPSNKVTEKGKDVELRCDPISGHTALYWYRQSLGQGLEFLIYFQGNSAPDKSGLPSDRFSAERTGGSVSTLTIQRTQQEDSAVYLCASSPRTLNYEQYFGPGTRLTVT.